The 5 T cell receptor beta chains below come from one sample, sequenced in a study of graft-versus-host responses after intestinal transplantation. Libraries were prepared by immunoSEQ multiplex PCR; TCRdb keeps only in-frame clonotypes and omits some of them. The profile shows some 44,000 clones, about 94% of them singletons. The source material was PBMCs, sampled about 11 months after intestinal transplant. The origin of the receptors is a human patient who received an intestinal transplant, so some T cells may come from the graft donor.

J is TRBJ2-3 and V is TRBV10-1; tentative D call: TRBD2 (5 bases). V gave up 3 bases and J gave up 3 bases, with 7 bases separating them. Germline V gene data show CDR1 as WNHNN and CDR2 as SYGVQD (reference sequence). CDR3 length: 13 residues. The CDR3 DNA is TGCGCCAGCAGTGATGAGGGAACAGATACGCAGTATTTT. It codes for CASSDEGTDTQYF.

The chain joins TRBV30 to TRBJ2-3, with a weak D call TRBD2 (5 bases). The CDR3 consists of 15 residues. The ends were cut back, 2 bases at V and 0 bases at J, with 12 bases in the middle. CDR1 is GTSNPN, CDR2 SVGIG, per germline (reference sequence). The CDR3 loop is CAWSPAGPSTDTQYF. CDR3 sequence (DNA): TGTGCCTGGAGTCCGGCGGGCCCTAGCACAGATACGCAGTATTTT.

A word on this clone: The junction and the germline gene differ at one end; a read error may be behind it. The CDR3 region is CASSDSSGGTDTQYF. CDR3 bases: TGTGCCAGCAGTGACTCGTCGGGGGGCACAGATACGCAGTATTTT. The rearrangement uses TRBV6-5 and TRBJ2-3; D possibly corresponds to TRBD2 (6 bases). This CDR3 has 15 amino acids. Germline loops: CDR1 MNHEY, CDR2 SVGAGI.

This clone was counted a single time. The chain carries TRBV11-2 and TRBJ2-1; 8 bases line up with TRBD1. V lost 2 bases, J lost 2 bases, and 5 bases stayed unmatched. The V gene's germline CDR1 is SGHAT and CDR2 FQNNGV. There are 16 residues in the CDR3. CDR3 sequence reads: CASSLLGQDPYNEQFF. The CDR3 DNA sequence: TGTGCCAGCAGCTTATTGGGACAGGACCCCTACAATGAGCAGTTCTTC.

The chain carries TRBV11-2 and TRBJ2-7; 11 bases agree with TRBD2. CDR1 and CDR2 from the germline V gene are SGHAT and FQNNGV. Losses at the gene ends were 5 bases for V and 2 bases for J; bases not matched to a gene: 5. The CDR3 extends over 15 amino acids. The CDR3 here is CASSTSSGGTYEQYF. CDR3 DNA: TGTGCCAGCAGCACATCTAGCGGGGGGACCTACGAGCAGTACTTC.